The entry that follows covers one T cell receptor (beta chain) sequence. The target of this receptor is not known. No base-level quality is on record; no much larger clone is a single base apart. Taken from the germline V gene, the CDR1 and CDR2 loops are SGHVS and FQNEAQ. Deletion took 1 base off V and 8 bases off J, with a span of 20 bases between the germline ends. Reading from cysteine to phenylalanine, the CDR3 counts 16 amino acids. Only the CDR3 part of the read is kept: 48 bases, read in frame from the first base. This record comes from a study of CD8 T cells in ankylosing spondylitis (dated by TCRdb to the late 2010s). The study in broad terms: The study set out to find disease-linked TCR variants by profiling T cell receptor beta repertoires in ankylosing spondylitis patients and healthy donors. The full study cohort was made up of about 24 ankylosing spondylitis patients and about a hundred healthy donors. Samples of peripheral blood were taken, and for ankylosing spondylitis patients, synovial fluid was collected as well. Overall study outcomes, separate from this receptor: Some motif variants were previously reported in synovial fluid and blood of reactive arthritis patients, suggesting common disease-initiation mechanisms. A CD8+ phenotype was shown by the disease-linked clones, which were found at relatively low frequencies in peripheral blood. According to the report, matched synovial fluid samples from ankylosing spondylitis patients were significantly enriched for the disease-linked clones. Blood from ankylosing spondylitis patients appeared to be characterized by a TCR beta motif made up of several highly homologous amino acid variants.

Data came from an Illumina HiSeq 2500. TCR beta libraries were prepared by quantitative 5'-RACE with molecular barcodes. As for the authors' bioinformatics: A new computational method, built on a probabilistic model of VDJ rearrangement, was used to identify disease-linked TCR variants. TCRdb's own reprocessing of the public reads used fastp at Q25 and MiXCR and kept productive beta chains. Here each entry gathers all rows of one CDR3 protein and keeps the most common genes and DNA. The V and J calls were not made by the authors but by TCRdb's processing. The sample table contains 200,000 to 300,000 distinct CDR3 sequences; only one count was recorded for around 9.2% of them. In total, the top ten clones hold around 6.8% of the sample.

The TCR was taken from a male donor with ankylosing spondylitis or in good health (not recorded which). This receptor chain uses TRBV7-8 and TRBJ1-2; the D segment cannot be called with confidence. Specimen: blood, either unsorted or a sorted T cell fraction (not recorded which). The CDR3 in this case is CASSLVSGVLPLGYTF. The nucleotide sequence reads TGTGCCAGCAGCTTAGTATCCGGGGTTCTCCCGTTAGGCTACACCTTC.